A selection of T cell receptor beta chains follows, all from one sample in a study of blood T cells in healthy people across ages. TCRdb re-derived calls from the 5' RACE reads in MiXCR, one entry per CDR3 protein. The table includes hundreds of thousands of distinct CDR3 sequences, roughly 24% detected once. The data were also submitted as part of a second study, on T cells of mothers and their children.

Material for sequencing was blood. These receptors originate from a boy between 5 and 17 years old in good health. CDR3s include the opening cysteine and the closing phenylalanine or tryptophan. The order of the fields is J gene, V gene, CDR3 protein.

TRBJ1-6 TRBV10-3 CAISESLRASASPLHF
TRBJ2-4 TRBV6-5 CASSRDSENIQYF
TRBJ2-7 TRBV11-2 CASSLDSLAPQYF
TRBJ1-2 TRBV3-1 CASSQGRNPYGYTF
TRBJ2-5 TRBV3-1 CASSQEGGFSVQYF
TRBJ2-3 TRBV5-1 CASSYSGGATDTQYF
TRBJ1-4 TRBV3-1 CASSLTGQGPEKLFF
TRBJ1-6 TRBV14 CASSHRLYNSPLHF
TRBJ2-7 TRBV13 CASSPRQGASDGYEQYF
TRBJ2-7 TRBV4-1 CASSQVGRDRTGEQYF
TRBJ2-2 TRBV24-1 CATMSRNTGELFF
TRBJ2-7 TRBV27 CASSLKRIPMEQYF
TRBJ2-7 TRBV6-6 CASSYGQGFSYEQYF
TRBJ2-5 TRBV3-1 CASSQELAGRGPQETQYF
TRBJ2-5 TRBV5-1 CASSKTKTSGQETQYF
TRBJ2-5 TRBV7-2 CASSRSGGTETQYF
. TRBV11-2 CASSWAGRMDNEQFF
TRBJ2-2 TRBV19 CASGVGANTGELFF
TRBJ2-7 TRBV29-1 CSVDGKGKYEQYF
. TRBV20-1 CSATLGYNQPQYF
TRBJ2-5 TRBV5-1 CASSATSGDETQYF
TRBJ1-6 TRBV3-1 CASSHGRDESPLHF
TRBJ1-4 TRBV15 CATSITGGKLFF
TRBJ1-4 TRBV12-5 CASGLSRERTTNKKLFF
TRBJ2-2 TRBV20-1 CSARQGSFAGELFF
. TRBV3-1 CASSQDLGGFPAGGRDEQFF
TRBJ2-7 TRBV11-2 CASSPLVIGGEQYF
TRBJ2-3 TRBV29-1 CSVSGPTDTQYF
TRBJ2-7 TRBV30 CAWSVGETYEQYF
TRBJ1-2 TRBV13 CASSLDRGLEYGYTF
TRBJ2-7 TRBV12-3/TRBV12-4 CASSPSTGGHEQYF
TRBJ2-7 TRBV9 CASSPRGASGAYEQYF
. TRBV7-9 CASSFDAGAYNEQFF
TRBJ1-1 TRBV12-3/TRBV12-4 CADEREMNTEAFF
TRBJ1-2 TRBV7-2 CASSFTGGADYGYTF
TRBJ2-1 TRBV27 CASTPRGSYNEQFF
TRBJ1-2 TRBV20-1 CSVPETGGAWGYGYTF
. TRBV3-1 CASSQATGNEQYF
. TRBV27 CASSSPGTGPDEQYF
TRBJ2-3 TRBV7-3 CASSLLGTSGTGTDTQYF
TRBJ2-3 TRBV20-1 CSAPSFTDTQYF
TRBJ2-7 TRBV29-1 CSVEDLAGSYEQYF
. TRBV20-1 CSARGIADPGNEQFF
TRBJ2-7 TRBV11-2 CASSLGGLAGSSYEQYF
TRBJ2-1 TRBV11-2 CASSSRALAGPYNEQFF
TRBJ2-5 TRBV7-2 CASSSLAVQETLYF
TRBJ2-7 TRBV12-3/TRBV12-4 CASSPLVGGGGPTEQYF
TRBJ1-1 TRBV7-9 CASTPNGGSNTEAFF
TRBJ2-7 TRBV6-5 CASSYGIGYGTNYEQYF
TRBJ2-3 TRBV12-3/TRBV12-4 CASSQGVTDTQYF